This T cell receptor (beta chain) was retrieved from a study of blood T cell repertoires in COVID-19. V was clipped by 3 bases and J by 1 base, with 9 bases between them. Looked up from germline, CDR1 is MNHNS and CDR2 is SASEGT. The CDR3 has 14 amino acids. As originally analysed: The authors estimated nucleated cell counts from reference gene primer amplification. Assay: immunoSEQ multiplex PCR; the TCRdb copy retains only in-frame clones and omits some. V and J calls and clone size are given by that table; D and trimming were obtained from the DNA. This table holds approximately 70,000 clones, about 89% found once.

The chain recombines TRBV6-1 with TRBJ1-1; D gene ambiguous. Sequencing was carried out using peripheral blood. This sequence originates from a woman aged 60-75 years with acute or convalescent COVID-19. The CDR3 nucleotides are TGTGCCAGCAGTGAGTTTCCAGGGAACACTGAAGCTTTCTTT. It encodes CASSEFPGNTEAFF.